This entry is about one T cell receptor beta chain. This clonotype was counted once. The antigen it recognizes is unknown. No quality values exist for individual bases; no much larger clone is one base distant. Weak support is all one read offers. Reading from cysteine to phenylalanine, the CDR3 counts 14 amino acids. Kept here is only the CDR3 DNA, which spans 42 bases and is read in frame from base 1. Between the V and J ends, shortened by 1 base and 7 bases respectively, the junction contains 11 bases. CDR1 is given as LNHDA and CDR2 as SQIVND, both from the germline V gene (reference sequence). Sequencing took place on an Illumina HiSeq 1500. TCRdb reanalyzed the raw reads on its own, using fastp at Q25 for trimming and MiXCR for clone calling, and kept in-frame beta chains. One record per CDR3 amino acid sequence lists the most common genes and DNA. This sample lists 340,000 or so distinct CDR3 sequences; around 25% were detected once. The ten largest clonotypes hold 13% of the sample.

This specimen belongs to a study of T cell repertoires in cytomegalovirus infection (dated by TCRdb to about 2019). Some background on the complete study: Peptide stimulations targeted recently identified HLA-C-restricted CMV epitopes, whose presentation resists viral immunomodulation, together with well-studied HLA-B-restricted epitopes. The HLA type of each donor mattered for the analysis, because public TCR beta signatures pointed to carriage of CMV infection along with the matching HLA type.

This sample's treatment or condition label indicates: in vitro stimulation with specific CMV peptide epitopes to enrich CMV-specific T cells. Broad study findings and their caveats: The ex vivo response was dominated by HLA-C-restricted CMV-specific TCR beta clonotypes, which also provided the single most frequent clonotype in two of eight donors. In both this cohort and an independent cohort of some 370 donors, the cumulative frequency of public TCR beta family members distinguished carriers of CMV infection plus the relevant HLA type.

The origin of this receptor is a human donor in good health (CMV status not recorded). Some clones in this sample may be carry-over from other donors' samples. The sequence is built from TRBV19 and TRBJ2-4; a tentative D match to TRBD2 spans 5 bases. The starting material was cultured PBMCs, obtained from culture after CMV antigen stimulation. Read as DNA, the sequence is TGTGCCAGTAGTATAGGAGGGAGTAGGAACATTCAGTACTTC. Its product reads: CASSIGGSRNIQYF.